Presented here are 19 T cell receptor beta chains from one specimen sequenced in a study of blood T cell repertoires in COVID-19. Profiled with immunoSEQ multiplex PCR; TCRdb holds only in-frame clones, not every one. The sample holds more than 85,000 clones, more than 75% seen once. The sequenced material came from peripheral blood. The source is a man in his 60s with active or convalescent COVID-19.

The CDR3 DNA is TGTGCCAGCTCCTCTTCGGGGGGCTCGCCGAACACTGAAGCTTTCTTT. Its translation is CASSSSGGSPNTEAFF. The chain couples TRBV18 to TRBJ1-1, with D maybe TRBD1 (6 bases). V lost 6 bases and J lost 1, with 18 bases in between. Germline V gene sequence: CDR1 KGHSH, CDR2 LQKENI. The CDR3 spans 16 residues.

The chain employs TRBV4-3 and TRBJ2-3; 7 bases match TRBD1. The germline gives CDR1 LGHNA, CDR2 YSLEER. V gave up 3 bases and J gave up 1 base; unmatched junction bases: 13. The CDR3 is 18 residues long. The CDR3 sequence: CASSQGDDEGAGTDTQYF. The DNA for the CDR3 is TGCGCCAGCAGCCAGGGGGACGACGAGGGGGCAGGCACAGATACGCAGTATTTT.

The rearrangement links TRBV7-2 to TRBJ2-7, with D perhaps TRBD2 (6 bases). Germline lookup yields CDR1 SGHTA and CDR2 FQGNSA. This CDR3 comprises 13 residues. V lost 2 bases to trimming and J lost 2 bases, with 7 bases between them. The CDR3 sequence is CASSLREAYEQYF. Here the CDR3 DNA reads TGTGCCAGCAGCTTAAGGGAGGCCTACGAGCAGTACTTC. Together with reference TRBV7-2 and TRBJ2-7, the CDR3 gives the full variable domain: GAGVSQSPSNKVTEKGKDVELRCDPISGHTALYWYRQSLGQGLEFLIYFQGNSAPDKSGLPSDRFSAERTGGSVSTLTIQRTQQEDSAVYLCASSLREAYEQYFGPGTRLTVT.

This chain joins TRBV19 and TRBJ2-5; 9 nucleotides agree with TRBD2. The CDR3 covers 15 residues. V was clipped by 3 bases and J by 2 bases; unmatched bases: 4. Germline V lookup: CDR1 LNHDA, CDR2 SQIVND (reference sequence). The CDR3 sequence: CASSILTSGQETQYF. Written as DNA, the CDR3 is TGTGCCAGTAGTATTTTGACTAGCGGACAAGAGACCCAGTACTTC.

The chain combines TRBV5-1 with TRBJ2-7; D is perhaps TRBD2 (6 bases). V lost 2 bases, J lost 5 bases, and 14 bases lay in between. Germline CDR1 reads SGHRS; CDR2 reads YFSETQ. The CDR3 is 14 residues long. The CDR3 DNA reads as TGCGCCAGCAGCTTTGGAGGGGTCGGGCACGAGCAGTACGTC. Protein sequence: CASSFGGVGHEQYV.

V usage is TRBV6-5 and J usage is TRBJ2-7, with 8 bases matching TRBD2. There are 14 residues in the CDR3. J was trimmed by 4 bases and V by 6 bases; bases with no gene match: 8. The germline V gene has CDR1 MNHEY and CDR2 SVGAGI. Here the CDR3 reads CASRRGVQRYEQYV. CDR3 nucleotides: TGTGCCAGCAGGCGGGGGGTTCAGCGGTACGAGCAGTACGTC.

V usage is TRBV4-1 and J usage is TRBJ1-1; 8 positions match TRBD1. The ends lost 1 base at V and 0 bases at J; junction bases unmatched: 4. CDR1 is MGHRA, CDR2 YSYEKL, per germline. The CDR3 covers 16 residues. The CDR3 spells CASSQARTGMNTEAFF. DNA of the CDR3: TGCGCCAGCAGCCAAGCCCGGACAGGGATGAACACTGAAGCTTTCTTT.

The CDR3 loop reads CASSNRGDGYTF. The CDR3 bases are TGTGCCAGCAGCAACCGGGGAGATGGCTACACCTTC. The rearrangement links TRBV7-8 to TRBJ1-2; D unclear. The CDR3 loop spans 12 amino acids. Per the germline V gene, CDR1 is SGHVS and CDR2 is FQNEAQ. The V end lost 5 bases, the J end lost 6 bases, and 10 bases lay between the germline ends.

This clone was recorded a few times. The CDR3 here is CATQGSYNEQFF. In nucleotides, the CDR3 is TGTGCCACCCAGGGCTCCTACAATGAGCAGTTCTTC. The V call is TRBV6-6, the J call TRBJ2-1; D perhaps matches TRBD1 (5 bases). V was cut by 10 bases and J by 0 bases, with 7 bases left in between. The germline gives CDR1 MNHNY, CDR2 SVGAGI (reference sequence). The CDR3 is 12 residues long.

V and J are TRBV4-3 and TRBJ2-1, with D possibly matching TRBD2 (5 bases). CDR3 length equals 15 residues. Germline assignment: CDR1 LGHNA and CDR2 YSLEER. V was trimmed by 3 bases and J by 5 bases, leaving 14 bases between them. For the CDR3, the DNA is TGCGCCAGCAGCCAGGACGAGGGCCTCGACAATGAGCAGTTCTTC. Translating it yields CASSQDEGLDNEQFF.

The chain uses TRBV11-2 and TRBJ2-2; 9 bases are a match to TRBD1. The length of the CDR3 is 16 residues. CDR1 and CDR2 (germline): SGHAT, FQNNGV. V dropped 4 bases and J dropped 6; count of bases not matched to a gene: 9. CDR3 bases: TGTGCCAGCAGCTGGACCGGGACAGGGTTTTCCGGGGAGCTGTTTTTT. Amino acid sequence: CASSWTGTGFSGELFF.

The chain carries TRBV27 and TRBJ1-1; the D gene is possibly TRBD1 (5 bases). V lost 9 bases, J lost 3 bases, and 14 bases lay in between. The CDR3 consists of 13 residues. Germline assignment: CDR1 MNHEY and CDR2 SMNVEV (reference sequence). This CDR3 is CASGRGADTEAFF. In DNA form, the CDR3 reads TGTGCCAGTGGTCGTGGGGCGGACACTGAAGCTTTCTTT.

J is TRBJ2-3 and V is TRBV27, with no clear D. The CDR3 has 15 residues. Trimming took off 2 bases at V and 0 bases at J, with 9 bases between the two ends. Per germline, CDR1 MNHEY and CDR2 SMNVEV (reference sequence). CDR3 sequence (DNA): TGTGCCAGCAGTTTAAACCCTACTAGCACAGATACGCAGTATTTT. Its translation: CASSLNPTSTDTQYF.

The chain carries TRBV7-9 and TRBJ1-5; 7 positions agree with TRBD1. CDR3 length: 16 residues. Germline CDR1 reads SEHNR; CDR2 reads FQNEAQ (reference sequence). Trimming removed 3 bases from V and 5 bases from J; junction bases left unmatched: 10. The chain's CDR3 is CASSFSRGRGDQPQHF. In DNA form, the CDR3 reads TGTGCCAGCAGCTTCTCCAGGGGCAGGGGGGATCAGCCCCAGCATTTT.

The chain carries TRBV11-2 and TRBJ2-1, with 12 nucleotides matching TRBD2. V lost 5 bases and J lost 12; bases outside the gene matches: 14. The CDR3 covers 16 residues. CDR1 is SGHAT and CDR2 is FQNNGV in the germline V gene. CDR3 region: CASSLLGSSGRAGQFF. The CDR3 DNA reads TGTGCCAGCAGCCTGCTAGGGTCTAGCGGGAGGGCCGGGCAGTTCTTC.

Only one count was recorded for this clone. J is TRBJ2-7 and V is TRBV2; 9 nucleotides align to TRBD1. Losses at the gene ends were 7 bases for V and 5 bases for J; bases not matched to a gene: 9. The V gene's germline CDR1 is SNHLY and CDR2 FYNNEI. This CDR3 is built from 14 residues. The CDR3 nucleotides read TGTGCCAGCAAACCGTGGGACAGGGTAGACGAGCAGTACTTC. As protein: CASKPWDRVDEQYF.

This clone was recorded once. The chain employs TRBV5-1 and TRBJ1-1, with 7 bases matching TRBD1. Germline lookup yields CDR1 SGHRS and CDR2 YFSETQ. The CDR3 length is 14 residues. After removal of 4 bases from V and 2 bases from J, the junction contained 5 bases not matched to a gene. The CDR3 here is CASSPGDRNTEAFF. The CDR3 bases are TGCGCCAGCAGCCCGGGGGACAGAAACACTGAAGCTTTCTTT.

The DNA of the CDR3 is TGTGCCAGCAGCCGAACCACAGGGTACGAGCAGTACTTC. Protein product: CASSRTTGYEQYF. The V gene is TRBV28, the J gene TRBJ2-7, with D maybe TRBD1 (6 bases). Germline assignment: CDR1 MDHEN and CDR2 SYDVKM. The CDR3 extends over 13 amino acids. Between the trimmed V and J ends, which lost 6 bases and 4 bases, there was a span of 13 bases. The whole variable domain, filled in from reference TRBV28 and TRBJ2-7, reads DVKVTQSSRYLVKRTGEKVFLECVQDMDHENMFWYRQDPGLGLRLIYFSYDVKMKEKGDIPEGYSVSREKKERFSLILESASTNQTSMYLCASSRTTGYEQYFGPGTRLTVT.

The CDR3 nucleotides are TGTGCTAGTGGTTTGCCCCGGGAGGTCAATCAGCCCCAGCATTTT. It yields the protein CASGLPREVNQPQHF. The chain is built from TRBV12-5 and TRBJ1-5; D call uncertain. Germline lookup yields CDR1 LGHNT and CDR2 FRNRAP. The ends were cut back, 2 bases at V and 3 bases at J, with 11 bases in the middle. This CDR3 region has 15 residues. Variable domain in full (rest from reference TRBV12-5 and TRBJ1-5): DARVTQTPRHKVTEMGQEVTMRCQPILGHNTVFWYRQTMMQGLELLAYFRNRAPLDDSGMPKDRFSAEMPDATLATLKIQPSEPRDSAVYFCASGLPREVNQPQHFGDGTRLSIL.